Following are 24 T cell receptor beta chains from one sample sequenced in a study of T-cell memory formation after mild COVID-19 (dated by TCRdb to the early 2020s). Library preparation employed 5' RACE. Sequencing relied on an Illumina NovaSeq 6000. TCRdb's own reprocessing of the public reads used fastp at Q25 and MiXCR and kept productive beta chains. Each entry is one CDR3 protein sequence, shown with its most common DNA and genes. Within this sample are some 450,000 distinct CDR3 sequences, with 15% to 25% of them counted one time only. The ten largest clonotypes hold around 8% of the sample. The specimen sequenced was PBMCs or a T cell subset sorted from them (not recorded which). These receptors were collected from an adult woman who had mild COVID-19 (a few samples of this study predate the infection). The sample titles of this study are shuffled in the database, so cell type and time point are left out; the donor was told from shared clones.

This chain links TRBV15 with TRBJ2-2; 9 bases map to TRBD2. The CDR3 consists of 13 residues. V was clipped by 7 bases and J by 8 bases; unmatched bases: 5. In germline, CDR1 is LNHNV, CDR2 YYDKDF (reference sequence). The CDR3, as DNA: TGTGCCACCATATCGCGGGAGGGGGGGGAGCTGTTTTTT. The encoded protein is CATISREGGELFF. Full variable domain (missing parts from reference TRBV15 and TRBJ2-2): DAMVIQNPRYQVTQFGKPVTLSCSQTLNHNVMYWYQQKSSQAPKLLFHYYDKDFNNEADTPDNFQSRRPNTSFCFLDIRSPGLGDTAMYLCATISREGGELFFGEGSRLTVL.

This clonotype turned up a few times. The gene calls are TRBV7-6 and TRBJ1-3, with D tentatively TRBD1 (6 bases). The germline CDR1 and CDR2 sequences are SGHVS and FNYEAQ. The V end lost 1 base, the J end lost 7 bases, and 17 bases lay between the germline ends. The length of the CDR3 is 16 residues. The DNA of the CDR3 is TGTGCCAGCAGCTTAGTGAGTCCCGCAGGGGTGAACACCATATATTTT. It yields the protein CASSLVSPAGVNTIYF.

The rearrangement uses TRBV5-5 and TRBJ2-3; D not resolved. The CDR3 length is 15 residues. Germline V lookup: CDR1 SGHKS, CDR2 YYEKEE (reference sequence). V lost 4 bases and J 2 bases, leaving 14 bases between the germline ends. This CDR3 reads CASSADKAPTDTQYF. Here the CDR3 DNA reads TGTGCCAGCAGCGCCGACAAAGCCCCCACAGATACGCAGTATTTT.

V and J are TRBV7-9 and TRBJ2-1, with D maybe TRBD2 (6 bases). The CDR3 loop spans 16 amino acids. The germline gives CDR1 SEHNR, CDR2 FQNEAQ (reference sequence). Trimming stripped 5 bases from V and 0 bases from J, with 14 bases between. CDR3 in amino acids: CASSPRVGSSYNEQFF. The CDR3, as DNA: TGTGCCAGCAGCCCTCGGGTCGGGAGCTCCTACAATGAGCAGTTCTTC.

The CDR3 DNA follows: TGCGCCAGCAGCCAGAAGACAGGAGGGCTGTTTTTT. Protein sequence: CASSQKTGGLFF. This rearrangement joins TRBV4-1 to TRBJ1-4; possibly TRBD1 for D (6 bases). V was clipped by 3 bases and J by 14 bases, with 13 bases between them. This CDR3 contains 12 residues. Germline-derived CDR1 and CDR2 are MGHRA and YSYEKL.

This chain joins TRBV10-3 and TRBJ1-3, with 9 bases fitting TRBD1. The CDR3 sequence is 14 residues long. The germline V gene has CDR1 ENHRY and CDR2 SYGVKD. V shed 5 bases and J 7 bases; nucleotides not matched to a gene: 6. The CDR3 loop is CAISSTGGYNTIYF. The CDR3 DNA sequence: TGTGCCATCAGTAGTACAGGGGGCTACAACACCATATATTTT.

A few counts support this clonotype. The CDR3 reads CASSVASGFSSYNEQFF. CDR3 in DNA: TGTGCCAGCAGCGTGGCTAGCGGATTTTCCTCCTACAATGAGCAGTTCTTC. This chain joins TRBV9 and TRBJ2-1, with 7 nucleotides matching TRBD2. J gave up 0 bases and V 2 bases, and 8 bases lay outside the gene matches. The V gene's germline CDR1 is SGDLS and CDR2 YYNGEE. The CDR3 contains 17 residues.

The chain recombines TRBV5-4 with TRBJ2-5, with D hard to call. V was shortened by 2 bases and J by 5 bases, with 16 bases between the two germline ends. Germline V gene lookup returns CDR1 SGHNT and CDR2 YYREEE (reference sequence). The CDR3 spans 15 residues. The CDR3 region is CASSLPGSGRETQYF. CDR3 coding DNA: TGTGCCAGCAGCTTACCGGGCTCCGGCCGGGAGACCCAGTACTTC.

The V and J genes are TRBV4-1 and TRBJ1-1, with a weak D call TRBD1 (5 bases). The CDR3 spans 13 residues. V was pared by 0 bases and J by 10 bases, with 12 bases between. Per the germline V gene, CDR1 is MGHRA and CDR2 is YSYEKL. CDR3 nucleotides: TGCGCCAGCAGCCAAGATACTGTGGGGACAGCTTTCTTT. It encodes CASSQDTVGTAFF.

The chain links TRBV5-1 to TRBJ2-3; either TRBD1 or TRBD2 may fit D (6 bases each). This CDR3 is built from 16 residues. The V end was cut by 2 bases, the J end by 2 bases, with 15 bases between. The germline V gene has CDR1 SGHRS and CDR2 YFSETQ. The CDR3 spells CASSFLGGGPTDTQYF. The CDR3 nucleotides are TGCGCCAGCAGCTTCTTAGGAGGGGGACCCACAGATACGCAGTATTTT.

CDR3: CASSNQGYGTEAFF. Here the CDR3 DNA reads TGTGCCAGCTCGAATCAGGGATATGGGACTGAAGCTTTCTTT. This chain uses TRBV18 with TRBJ1-1, with a possible D match to TRBD1 (5 bases). CDR3 length equals 14 residues. The V end was cut by 6 bases, the J end by 5 bases, with 16 bases between. The germline V gene has CDR1 KGHSH and CDR2 LQKENI.

This clonotype has more than one count but fewer than ten. This chain connects TRBV18 to TRBJ2-1; 9 bases are a match to TRBD2. Trimming cost V 4 bases and J 6 bases; bases outside gene matches: 13. Germline V gene data show CDR1 as KGHSH and CDR2 as LQKENI. The CDR3 spans 17 residues. The DNA of the CDR3 is TGTGCCAGCTCACATGAAGTAATAGCGGGAGTTGGCAATGAGCAGTTCTTC. It specifies CASSHEVIAGVGNEQFF.

The chain carries TRBV10-3 and TRBJ2-7, with 7 bases aligning to TRBD1. This CDR3 has 14 amino acids. Trimming cost V 3 bases and J 3 bases; bases outside gene matches: 5. Germline V gene data show CDR1 as ENHRY and CDR2 as SYGVKD. CDR3 loop: CAISDSTGVYEQYF. The CDR3 coding sequence is TGTGCCATCAGTGATTCAACAGGGGTCTACGAGCAGTACTTC.

Ten or more counts support this clonotype. This rearrangement joins TRBV12-3 or TRBV12-4 to TRBJ2-5; 8 bases line up with TRBD2. The V segment lost 4 bases and the J segment 4 bases; nucleotides outside the gene matches: 2. The CDR3 runs to 13 residues. In nucleotides, the CDR3 is TGTGCCAGCAGTTCCCTAGCGGGAGAGACCCAGTACTTC. Its protein product is CASSSLAGETQYF.

The rearrangement links TRBV4-3 to TRBJ1-2; D might be TRBD1 (5 bases). The germline V gene encodes CDR1 LGHNA and CDR2 YSLEER. The CDR3 extends over 16 amino acids. The V gene lost 0 bases and the J gene lost 6 bases, with 17 bases spanning the gap. CDR3 region: CASSQDGGSRRDGYTF. CDR3 sequence (DNA): TGCGCCAGCAGCCAAGATGGGGGGTCCCGGCGAGATGGCTACACCTTC.

The J gene is TRBJ2-1, the V gene TRBV6-1; D call uncertain. The CDR3 consists of 15 residues. Trimming removed 3 bases at V and 0 bases at J, with 9 bases between. Germline values: CDR1 MNHNS, CDR2 SASEGT. The CDR3 sequence: CASSDVFLSYNEQFF. CDR3 bases: TGTGCCAGCAGTGACGTCTTCCTCTCCTACAATGAGCAGTTCTTC.

This clonotype was seen only a few times. The chain is built from TRBV6-4 and TRBJ2-3; no firm D call. V lost 3 bases, J lost 6 bases, and 10 bases lay in between. Germline V gene lookup returns CDR1 MRHNA and CDR2 SNTAGT. This CDR3 has 13 amino acids. The CDR3 is CASSERERDTQYF. The CDR3 DNA sequence: TGTGCCAGCAGTGAGAGAGAGCGTGATACGCAGTATTTT.

This clonotype was counted between two and nine times. The chain carries TRBV5-1 and TRBJ2-3; 9 nucleotides align to TRBD2. Per the germline V gene, CDR1 is SGHRS and CDR2 is YFSETQ. V shed 3 bases, J shed 0 bases, and the junction held 2 bases outside the gene matches. The CDR3 consists of 15 residues. CDR3 protein: CASSSAGGSTDTQYF. In nucleotides, the CDR3 is TGCGCCAGCAGCTCCGCGGGGGGGAGCACAGATACGCAGTATTTT. Full variable domain (remainder filled in from reference TRBV5-1 and TRBJ2-3): KAGVTQTPRYLIKTRGQQVTLSCSPISGHRSVSWYQQTPGQGLQFLFEYFSETQRNKGNFPGRFSGRQFSNSRSEMNVSTLELGDSALYLCASSSAGGSTDTQYFGPGTRLTVL.

This chain links TRBV20-1 with TRBJ1-5; possible D gene TRBD1, 6 bases. Looked up from germline, CDR1 is DFQATT and CDR2 is SNEGSKA (reference sequence). This CDR3 comprises 15 residues. The V end was cut by 1 base, the J end by 2 bases, with 12 bases between. Here the CDR3 reads CSARVGGSGNQPQHF. The CDR3 DNA reads as TGCAGTGCTAGAGTGGGGGGCTCGGGCAATCAGCCCCAGCATTTT.

This chain uses TRBV5-1 with TRBJ2-4; 7 bases are a match to TRBD1. Germline V gene sequence: CDR1 SGHRS, CDR2 YFSETQ. CDR3 length: 19 residues. J lost 6 bases, V lost 3 bases, and 21 bases had no gene match. DNA for the CDR3: TGCGCCAGCAGCTCTGACAGGGCCGATGCACTCGCTCATCTAAACATTCAGTACTTC. Translating gives CASSSDRADALAHLNIQYF.

This clonotype appeared a few times. The V call is TRBV7-6, the J call TRBJ2-3; 9 nucleotides match TRBD2. The CDR3 loop spans 16 amino acids. J lost 3 bases, V lost 5 bases, and 9 bases had no gene match. Per germline, CDR1 SGHVS and CDR2 FNYEAQ. The CDR3 bases are TGTGCCAGCAGCCGCGGGGGGGCCGTTAAAACAGATACGCAGTATTTT. Translating it yields CASSRGGAVKTDTQYF.

V gene TRBV9 combines with J gene TRBJ2-7, with unresolved D. Trimming pared 0 bases from V and 4 bases from J, leaving 8 bases between. This CDR3 spans 13 amino acids. Germline V CDR1 and CDR2: SGDLS, YYNGEE. CDR3 DNA sequence: TGTGCCAGCAGCGTAGGGGGAAAGTACGAGCAGTACTTC. Residues: CASSVGGKYEQYF.

The chain is built from TRBV29-1 and TRBJ1-2; TRBD1 is a possible D gene (5 bases). The CDR3 contains 12 residues. V lost 5 bases and J 1 base, leaving 8 bases between the germline ends. The V gene's germline CDR1 is SQVTM and CDR2 ANQGSEA. The DNA of the CDR3 is TGCAGCGTTCTAGACAGTAACTATGGCTACACCTTC. The encoded protein is CSVLDSNYGYTF.

The chain's CDR3 is CASSIGTVINYGYTF. The CDR3 nucleotides read TGTGCCAGTAGTATCGGGACAGTTATTAACTATGGCTACACCTTC. V and J are TRBV19 and TRBJ1-2; 7 nucleotides agree with TRBD1. Losses at the gene ends were 3 bases for V and 1 base for J; bases not matched to a gene: 5. Germline V gene data show CDR1 as LNHDA and CDR2 as SQIVND (reference sequence). The CDR3 extends over 15 amino acids.